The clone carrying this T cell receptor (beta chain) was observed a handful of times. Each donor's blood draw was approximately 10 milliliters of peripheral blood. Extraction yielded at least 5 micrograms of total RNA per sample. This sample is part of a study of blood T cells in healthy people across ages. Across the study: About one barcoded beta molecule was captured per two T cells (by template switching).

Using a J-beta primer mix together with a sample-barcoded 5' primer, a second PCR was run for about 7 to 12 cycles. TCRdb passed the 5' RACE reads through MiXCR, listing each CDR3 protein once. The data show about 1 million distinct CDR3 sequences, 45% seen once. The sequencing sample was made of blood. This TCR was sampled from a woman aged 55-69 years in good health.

CDR3 sequence: CASSDHGQGLSPLHF. CDR3 DNA: TGTGCCAGCAGTGATCATGGACAGGGCCTCTCACCCCTCCACTTT. The chain joins TRBV2 to TRBJ1-6; TRBD1 aligns across 8 bases. This CDR3 contains 15 residues. The V segment lost 3 bases and the J segment 10 bases; nucleotides outside the gene matches: 8. The V gene's germline CDR1 is SNHLY and CDR2 FYNNEI.